This T cell receptor beta chain was captured by sequencing in a study of blood T cell repertoires in COVID-19. Only a few counts were recorded for this clone. The table came from immunoSEQ multiplex PCR; TCRdb's copy has only in-frame clones and leaves some out. The sample gives a few hundred thousand clones, 85% of which show up once; about 2.3% is in the top ten. CDR1 and CDR2 from the germline V gene are MDHEN and SYDVKM. V shed 6 bases, J shed 3 bases, and the junction held 5 bases outside the gene matches. This CDR3 contains 13 residues. Cohort placement rested on clinical history that participants reported themselves.

The sequenced material came from PBMCs or T cells enriched from blood (not recorded which). The receptor was isolated from a woman aged 50 to 60 who had recovered from COVID-19. J is TRBJ2-7 and V is TRBV28; 7 nucleotides match TRBD1. The CDR3 DNA is TGTGCCAGCAGGACAGGGCTCGGCTACGAGCAGTACTTC. Its protein is CASRTGLGYEQYF. Combining the CDR3 with reference TRBV28 and TRBJ2-7 gives the whole variable domain DVKVTQSSRYLVKRTGEKVFLECVQDMDHENMFWYRQDPGLGLRLIYFSYDVKMKEKGDIPEGYSVSREKKERFSLILESASTNQTSMYLCASRTGLGYEQYFGPGTRLTVT.